The present T cell receptor (beta chain) was sequenced within a study of blood T cell repertoires in COVID-19. At the level of the study: T cells, B-cell-depleted T cells, or PBMCs supplied cDNA or gDNA.

Sequencing used immunoSEQ multiplex PCR; TCRdb keeps in-frame clones, though not all of them. The repertoire holds about 270,000 clones, with about 89% as singletons. Germline loops: CDR1 MNHEY, CDR2 SMNVEV (reference sequence). With V trimmed by 6 bases and J by 6 bases, 10 bases remained unmatched. The CDR3 consists of 15 residues. The sequence was obtained from a woman aged 45-60 years with acute or convalescent COVID-19. V and J are TRBV27 and TRBJ2-3; 9 positions match TRBD2. Sequencing input: peripheral blood. The CDR3 region has the DNA TGTGCCAGCAGGCCGCTAGCGGGATTCTGGGATACGCAGTATTTT. Translated, it gives CASRPLAGFWDTQYF.